The clone carrying this TCR beta chain was observed a handful of times. Each CDR3 protein gets one entry after TCRdb re-called the PCR reads with MiXCR. The sample has about 510,000 distinct CDR3 sequences; around 23% are singletons. These data come from a study of molecular identifiers for immune sequencing clone quantification. CDR3 length equals 16 residues. Germline V gene sequence: CDR1 LNHDA, CDR2 SQIVND (reference sequence). The V and J ends lost 1 base and 0 bases respectively, with 10 bases between them. Sequenced input: naive CD8+ T cells from blood, with Jurkat cell RNA spiked in. Subset indicated: FACS-sorted CD8+CD4-CCR7+CD45RA+ naive T cells. The source is a human donor in good health. Some libraries in this study had Jurkat cell RNA spiked in. V is TRBV19 and J is TRBJ1-5; unclear D gene. The CDR3 loop is CASSIVSGGSNQPQHF. The DNA for the CDR3 is TGTGCCAGTAGTATAGTGTCAGGTGGTAGCAATCAGCCCCAGCATTTT. The whole variable domain, filled in from reference TRBV19 and TRBJ1-5, reads DGGITQSPKYLFRKEGQNVTLSCEQNLNHDAMYWYRQDPGQGLRLIYYSQIVNDFQKGDIAEGYSVSREKKESFPLTVTSAQKNPTAFYLCASSIVSGGSNQPQHFGDGTRLSIL.